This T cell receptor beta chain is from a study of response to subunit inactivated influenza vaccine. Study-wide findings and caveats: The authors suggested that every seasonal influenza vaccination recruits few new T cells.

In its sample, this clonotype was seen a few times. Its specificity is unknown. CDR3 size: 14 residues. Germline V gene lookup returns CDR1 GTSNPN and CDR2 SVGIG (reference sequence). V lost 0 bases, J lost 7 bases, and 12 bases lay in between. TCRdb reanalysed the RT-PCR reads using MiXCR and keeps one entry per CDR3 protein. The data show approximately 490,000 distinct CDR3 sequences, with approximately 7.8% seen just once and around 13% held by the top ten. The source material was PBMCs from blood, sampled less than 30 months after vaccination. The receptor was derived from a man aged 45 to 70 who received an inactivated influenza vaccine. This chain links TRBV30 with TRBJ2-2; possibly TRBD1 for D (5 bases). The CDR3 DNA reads TGTGCCTGGAGTGTACTGGGGCCCCACGGGGAGCTGTTTTTT. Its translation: CAWSVLGPHGELFF.